A single TCR beta chain is shown here with its context. The V gene end was trimmed by 0 bases and the J gene end by 1 base; junction bases not matched to a gene: 4. The CDR3 is 17 residues long. In germline, CDR1 is LGHDT, CDR2 YNNKEL (reference sequence). In the authors' methods: Counts of nucleated cells, estimated from reference gene primer amplification, were obtained. This table comes from immunoSEQ multiplex PCR, and its TCRdb copy is limited to in-frame clones, with some not included. That table supplies the V and J calls and clone size; D and trimming were determined from the DNA. This table has a few hundred thousand clones, around 82% appearing once. This sample stems from a study of blood T cell repertoires in COVID-19. About the research overall: Sites across the United States, Italy and Spain contributed samples from acute and convalescent COVID-19. PBMCs, B-cell-depleted T cells, or T cells were the source of the cDNA or gDNA that made up the material.

V is TRBV3-1 (or the pseudogene TRBV3-2) and J is TRBJ2-2, with 8 bases lining up with TRBD2. Sequencing was carried out using peripheral blood. This receptor was identified in a woman younger than 35 with acute or convalescent COVID-19. The CDR3 loop is CASSQDIAGGNTGELFF. The CDR3 DNA follows: TGTGCCAGCAGCCAAGATATCGCGGGAGGGAACACCGGGGAGCTGTTTTTT.